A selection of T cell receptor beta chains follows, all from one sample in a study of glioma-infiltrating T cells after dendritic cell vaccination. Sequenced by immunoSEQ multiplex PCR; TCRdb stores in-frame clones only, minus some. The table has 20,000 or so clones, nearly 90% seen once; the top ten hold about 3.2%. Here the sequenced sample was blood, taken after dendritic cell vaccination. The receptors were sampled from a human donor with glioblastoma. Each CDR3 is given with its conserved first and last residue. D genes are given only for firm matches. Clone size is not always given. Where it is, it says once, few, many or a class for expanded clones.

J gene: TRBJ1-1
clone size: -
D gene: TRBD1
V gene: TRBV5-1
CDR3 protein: CASREDRGNTEAFF
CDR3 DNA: TGCGCCAGCAGGGAGGACAGGGGGAACACTGAAGCTTTCTTT

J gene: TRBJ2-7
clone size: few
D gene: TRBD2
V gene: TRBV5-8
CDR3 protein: CASSHRTSGGREQYF
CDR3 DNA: TGTGCCAGCAGCCATAGGACTAGCGGGGGACGGGAGCAGTACTTC

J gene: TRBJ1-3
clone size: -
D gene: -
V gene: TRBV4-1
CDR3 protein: CASSQPTGPSGNTIYF
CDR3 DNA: TGCGCCAGCAGCCAACCCACAGGCCCCTCTGGAAACACCATATATTTT

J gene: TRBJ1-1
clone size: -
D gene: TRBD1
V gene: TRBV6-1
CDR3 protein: CASSDRQGGVGTEAFF
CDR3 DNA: TGTGCCAGCAGTGATCGACAGGGTGGGGTGGGAACTGAAGCTTTCTTT

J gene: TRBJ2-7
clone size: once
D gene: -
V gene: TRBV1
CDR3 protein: CTSSQVLLHEQYF
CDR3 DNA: TGCACCAGCAGCCAAGTACTACTCCACGAGCAGTACTTC

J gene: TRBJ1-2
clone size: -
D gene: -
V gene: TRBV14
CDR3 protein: CASSRAGGRYGYTF
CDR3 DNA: TGTGCCAGCAGCCGCGCGGGGGGCCGCTATGGCTACACCTTC

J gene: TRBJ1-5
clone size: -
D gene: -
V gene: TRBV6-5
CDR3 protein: CASSPAVNQPQHF
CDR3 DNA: TGTGCCAGCAGTCCCGCAGTGAATCAGCCCCAGCATTTT

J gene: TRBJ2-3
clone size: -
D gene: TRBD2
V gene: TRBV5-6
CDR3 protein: CAEQPAQAGGRDTQYF
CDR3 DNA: TGTGCCGAACAGCCCGCGCAGGCGGGGGGGCGTGATACGCAGTATTTT

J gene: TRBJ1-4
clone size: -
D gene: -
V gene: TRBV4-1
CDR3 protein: CASSQAGRIEARATNEKLFF
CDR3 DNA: TGCGCCAGCAGCCAAGCAGGGAGGATTGAAGCGCGTGCAACTAATGAAAAACTGTTTTTT

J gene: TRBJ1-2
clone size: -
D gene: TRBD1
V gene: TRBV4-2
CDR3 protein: CASSQAGTGIFGYTF
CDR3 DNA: TGTGCCAGCAGCCAAGCCGGGACAGGGATATTTGGCTACACCTTC

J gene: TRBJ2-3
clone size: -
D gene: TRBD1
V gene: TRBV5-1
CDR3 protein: CASSPGQGATDTQYF
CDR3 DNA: TGCGCCAGCAGTCCGGGACAGGGGGCCACAGATACGCAGTATTTT

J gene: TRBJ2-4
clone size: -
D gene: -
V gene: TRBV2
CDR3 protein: CASSRYREGAKNIQYF
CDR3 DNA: TGTGCCAGCAGCAGGTACAGGGAAGGAGCCAAAAACATTCAGTACTTC

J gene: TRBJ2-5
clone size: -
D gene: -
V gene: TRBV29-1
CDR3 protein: CSVVIQGRQETQYF
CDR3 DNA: TGCAGCGTTGTGATCCAGGGCCGCCAAGAGACCCAGTACTTC

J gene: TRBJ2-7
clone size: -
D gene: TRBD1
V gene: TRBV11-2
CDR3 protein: CASSPIQGRKGEQYF
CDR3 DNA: TGTGCCAGCAGCCCGATACAGGGGCGAAAGGGCGAGCAGTACTTC

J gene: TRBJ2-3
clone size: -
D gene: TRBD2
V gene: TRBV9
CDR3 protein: CASSRTDRGGRDTQYF
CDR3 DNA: TGTGCCAGCTCTAGGACAGACCGGGGGGGCCGCGATACGCAGTATTTT

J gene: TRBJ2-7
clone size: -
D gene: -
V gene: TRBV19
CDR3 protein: CASSITGSSYEQYF
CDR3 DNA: TGTGCCAGTAGTATAACAGGGAGCTCCTACGAGCAGTACTTC

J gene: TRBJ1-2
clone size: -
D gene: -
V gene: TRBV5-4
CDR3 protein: CASSLQGWRSDYGYTF
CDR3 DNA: TGTGCCAGCAGCTTGCAGGGGTGGCGGTCTGACTATGGCTACACCTTC

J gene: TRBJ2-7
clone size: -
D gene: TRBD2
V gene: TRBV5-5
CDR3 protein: CASSQTIAGGASDEQYF
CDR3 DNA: TGTGCCAGCAGCCAGACGATAGCGGGGGGGGCCTCCGACGAGCAGTACTTC

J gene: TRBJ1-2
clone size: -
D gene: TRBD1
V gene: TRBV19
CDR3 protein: CASSQTGGARGYTF
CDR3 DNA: TGTGCCAGTAGTCAAACAGGGGGCGCCAGGGGCTACACCTTC

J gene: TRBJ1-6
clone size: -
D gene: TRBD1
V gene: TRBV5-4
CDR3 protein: CASSLAGQGAFGSPLHF
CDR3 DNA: TGTGCCAGCAGCTTGGCGGGACAGGGGGCATTCGGTTCACCCCTCCACTTT

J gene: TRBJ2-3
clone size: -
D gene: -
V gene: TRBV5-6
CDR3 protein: CASSSPWEGEADTQYF
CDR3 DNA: TGTGCCAGCAGCTCTCCTTGGGAGGGGGAAGCAGATACGCAGTATTTT

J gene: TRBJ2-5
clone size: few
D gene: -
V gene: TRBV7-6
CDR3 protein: CASSLNTVLETQYF
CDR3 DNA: TGTGCCAGCAGCTTAAATACGGTTTTAGAGACCCAGTACTTC

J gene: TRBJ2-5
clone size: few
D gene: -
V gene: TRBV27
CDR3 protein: CASLRGRKTQYF
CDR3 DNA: TGTGCCAGCCTCCGGGGTAGGAAGACCCAGTACTTC

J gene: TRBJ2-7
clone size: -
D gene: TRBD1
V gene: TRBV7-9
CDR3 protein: CASSLVPGTATYEQYF
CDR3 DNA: TGTGCCAGCAGCTTAGTCCCCGGGACAGCGACCTACGAGCAGTACTTC

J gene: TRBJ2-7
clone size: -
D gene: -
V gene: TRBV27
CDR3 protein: CASSLGHHEQYF
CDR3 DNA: TGTGCCAGCAGTTTGGGACACCACGAGCAGTACTTC

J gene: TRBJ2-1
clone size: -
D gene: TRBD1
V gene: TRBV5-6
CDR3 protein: CASTERTGGWGRSYNEQFF
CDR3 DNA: TGTGCCAGCACCGAAAGAACAGGGGGCTGGGGCCGCTCCTACAATGAGCAGTTCTTC

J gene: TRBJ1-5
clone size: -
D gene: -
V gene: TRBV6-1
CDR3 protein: CASSERNQPQHF
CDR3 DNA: TGTGCCAGCAGCGAGAGAAATCAGCCCCAGCATTTT

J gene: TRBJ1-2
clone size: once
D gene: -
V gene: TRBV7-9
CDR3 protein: CASSSREDGYTF
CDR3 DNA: TGTGCCAGCAGCTCCAGAGAGGATGGCTACACCTTC

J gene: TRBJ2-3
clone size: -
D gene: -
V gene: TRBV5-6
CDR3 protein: CASSNQGTDTQYF
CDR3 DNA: TGTGCCAGCAGCAATCAGGGAACAGATACGCAGTATTTT

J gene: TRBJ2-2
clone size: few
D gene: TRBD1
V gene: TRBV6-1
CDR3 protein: CASSPTGGPGELFF
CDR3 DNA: TGTGCCAGCAGCCCAACAGGGGGCCCCGGGGAGCTGTTTTTT

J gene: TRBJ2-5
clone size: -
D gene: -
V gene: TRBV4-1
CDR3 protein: CASSPRVLETQYF
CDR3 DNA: TGCGCCAGCAGCCCCAGGGTTTTGGAGACCCAGTACTTC

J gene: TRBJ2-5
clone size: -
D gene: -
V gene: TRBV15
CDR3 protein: CATSRDSREETQYF
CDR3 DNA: TGTGCCACCAGCAGAGATAGCAGAGAAGAGACCCAGTACTTC

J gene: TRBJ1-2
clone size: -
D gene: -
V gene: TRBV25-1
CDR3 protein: CASRTGVYGYTF
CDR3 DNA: TGTGCCAGCAGGACAGGAGTCTATGGCTACACCTTC

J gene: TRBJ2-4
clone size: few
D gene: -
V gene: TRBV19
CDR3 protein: CASSHREVKNIQYF
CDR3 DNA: TGTGCCAGTAGCCACAGGGAAGTCAAAAACATTCAGTACTTC

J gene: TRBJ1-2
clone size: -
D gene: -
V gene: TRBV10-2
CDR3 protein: CASSDPGRGNGYTF
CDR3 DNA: TGCGCCAGCAGTGATCCAGGCCGAGGGAATGGCTACACCTTC

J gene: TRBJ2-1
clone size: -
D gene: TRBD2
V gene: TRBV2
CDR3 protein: CASSDATSGGNEQFF
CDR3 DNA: TGTGCCAGCAGTGATGCGACTAGCGGGGGAAATGAGCAGTTCTTC

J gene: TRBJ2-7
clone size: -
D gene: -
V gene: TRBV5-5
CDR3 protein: CASSLRGSITYEQYF
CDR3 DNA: TGTGCCAGCAGCTTGAGAGGGAGCATAACTTACGAGCAGTACTTC

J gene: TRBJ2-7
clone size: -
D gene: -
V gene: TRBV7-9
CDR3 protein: CASSLARPGSYEQYF
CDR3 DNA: TGTGCCAGCAGCTTAGCTAGGCCGGGTTCCTACGAGCAGTACTTC

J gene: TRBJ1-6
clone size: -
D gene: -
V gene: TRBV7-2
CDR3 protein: CASSLGARGSNNSPLHF
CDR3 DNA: TGTGCCAGCAGCTTAGGGGCTCGGGGATCGAATAATTCCCCCCTCCACTTT

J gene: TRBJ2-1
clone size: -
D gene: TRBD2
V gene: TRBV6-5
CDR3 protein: CASRTSGGRYNEQFF
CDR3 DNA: TGTGCCAGTCGTACTAGCGGGGGCCGCTACAATGAGCAGTTCTTC

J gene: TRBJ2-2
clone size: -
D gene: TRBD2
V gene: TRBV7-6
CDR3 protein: CASSQGTSGGDQNTGELFF
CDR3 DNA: TGTGCCAGCAGCCAAGGGACTAGCGGGGGAGATCAGAACACCGGGGAGCTGTTTTTT

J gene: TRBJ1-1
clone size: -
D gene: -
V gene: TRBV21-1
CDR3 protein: CASSSSGAATNTEAFF
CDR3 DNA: TGTGCCAGCAGCAGCTCAGGGGCCGCCACCAACACTGAAGCTTTCTTT

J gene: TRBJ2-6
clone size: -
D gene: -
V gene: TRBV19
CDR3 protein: CASQRGGISGANVLTF
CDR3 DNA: TGTGCCAGCCAGAGGGGGGGGATCTCTGGGGCCAACGTCCTGACTTTC

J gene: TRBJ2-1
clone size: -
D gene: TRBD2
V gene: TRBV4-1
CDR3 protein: CASTLLAGVSYNEQFF
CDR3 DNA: TGCGCCAGCACCTTACTAGCGGGGGTATCCTACAATGAGCAGTTCTTC